The clone carrying this T cell receptor (beta chain) was detected many times. Its antigen is currently unknown. This sample stems from a study of shared clonotypes between healthy human individuals. Every donor, a Caucasian adult, lived in Nashville, Tennessee. This CDR3 contains 13 residues. Germline CDR1 and CDR2: SGHDT and YYEEEE. V was cut by 2 bases and J by 8 bases, with 13 bases left in between. DNA at around 200 ng, approximately 30,000 T cell genomes, went into sorted-subset replicate PCRs. The table came from immunoSEQ multiplex PCR; TCRdb's copy has only in-frame clones and leaves some out. This sample yields some 1,100,000 clones, of which approximately 80% are seen a single time; more than 0.45% belongs to the top ten. The study's findings and limits: What limited the represented genetic and exposure-history diversity was the small number of donors.

The source of this sequence is a man in his late teens or twenties in good health. Some clones in this sample may be carry-over from other donors' samples. Sequenced input: memory CD4+ T cells from PBMCs. Subset reported: CD45RA-negative fraction. The V gene is TRBV5-6, the J gene TRBJ1-2; possible D gene TRBD1, 5 bases. CDR3 in DNA: TGTGCCAGCAGCTTAAAGGGGCAGGGCGGCTACACCTTC. Its translation is CASSLKGQGGYTF.